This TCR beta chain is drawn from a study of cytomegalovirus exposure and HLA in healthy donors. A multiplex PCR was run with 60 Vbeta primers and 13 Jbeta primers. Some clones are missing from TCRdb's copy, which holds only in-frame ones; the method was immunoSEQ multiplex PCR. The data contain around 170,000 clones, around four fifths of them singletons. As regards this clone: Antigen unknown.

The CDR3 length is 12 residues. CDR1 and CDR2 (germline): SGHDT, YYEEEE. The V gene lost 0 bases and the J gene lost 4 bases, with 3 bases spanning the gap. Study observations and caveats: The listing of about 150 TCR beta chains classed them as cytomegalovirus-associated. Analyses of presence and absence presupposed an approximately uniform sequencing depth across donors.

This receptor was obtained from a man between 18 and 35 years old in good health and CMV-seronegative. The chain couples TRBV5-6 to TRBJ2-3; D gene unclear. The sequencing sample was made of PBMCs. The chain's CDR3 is CASSLASDTQYF. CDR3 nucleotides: TGTGCCAGCAGCTTGGCTTCAGATACGCAGTATTTT. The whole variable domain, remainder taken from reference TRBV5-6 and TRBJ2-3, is DAGVTQSPTHLIKTRGQQVTLRCSPKSGHDTVSWYQQALGQGPQFIFQYYEEEERQRGNFPDRFSGHQFPNYSSELNVNALLLGDSALYLCASSLASDTQYFGPGTRLTVL.